This TCR beta chain was sequenced during a study of neurological immune-mediated disorders (dated by TCRdb to the late 2010s). About the full investigation: Peripheral blood TCR-beta repertoires from patients with HTLV-I-associated myelopathy (HAM/TSP), patients with multiple sclerosis, and healthy controls were compared in the study using UMI-based sequencing. Of the approximately 66 subjects in the cohort, some 15 were HAM/TSP patients, around 34 were multiple sclerosis patients, and approximately 20 were healthy controls. The approximately 96 TCR-beta libraries covered PBMC samples along with longitudinal samples, technical triplicates, and paired sorted CD4+ and CD8+ T-cell subsets. What the work shows at the level of the full study, not this receptor alone: No identical CDR3 amino acid sequences were found to be shared among expanded clones across subjects, suggesting that TCR-beta repertoires were private in all groups. TCR clonal expansion was highest in HAM/TSP patients and lowest in MS patients, with MS patients falling below even healthy controls.

The CDR3 holds 16 amino acids from the cysteine to the phenylalanine. The CDR3 DNA has 48 bases and is translated from base 1. CDR1 SGHRS and CDR2 YFSETQ are derived from the germline V gene. The trim is 0 bases for V and 1 base for J, with a gap of 14 bases between the germline ends. Unsorted PBMC libraries were generated from 2 million PBMCs stored in RNAlater at -80 °C until RNA extraction. Peripheral blood was subjected to Ficoll-Hypaque density gradient centrifugation to isolate PBMCs, which were then cryopreserved in liquid nitrogen. cDNA was synthesized by template-switch 5'RACE using a primer carrying a 10-nucleotide random unique molecular identifier by which each TCR transcript was tagged. Over 180 million TCR-beta sequences, covering 15-18 subjects, were produced in each sequencing run. The RNeasy kit was used for extraction of total RNA. The KAPA Real-time Library Amplification kit was used to amplify TCR-beta VDJ regions with primers for the TCR constant region and the 5'RACE anchor. Sample indexes and Illumina adaptors were added in a first PCR, after which library yield was increased in a second PCR. After Ampure bead purification, the TCR product of roughly 650 bp was size-selected on a 2% E-gel SizeSelection system. Before pooling, library quality was checked on a Bioanalyzer, concentration was measured with Qubit, and libraries were quantified with the Kapa Library Quantification kit. Paired-end 2 x 150 bp sequencing of the libraries was performed on an Illumina HiSeq 2500. To increase sequence diversity, 25-30% phiX was spiked into each library pool. Regarding the original processing steps: Quality-filtered reads were processed with the UMI-based MiGEC pipeline, which removed over 75% of raw TCR sequences during error correction. VDJ genes were aligned to IMGT germline references, and clonotypes were defined by unique CDR3 amino acid sequence plus V-J genes. Clonal expansion, Shannon diversity and CDR3 relatedness (CalcPairwiseDistances, ClusterSamples) were evaluated with VDJtools, and phylogenetic trees were built with CLCbio workbench. Using coefficient-of-variation modelling across technical triplicates, the study counted a clone as expanded if it had at least 8 unique UMIs. TCRdb cleaned the public reads at Q25 with fastp, built clones with MiXCR and kept in-frame beta chains. Every distinct CDR3 protein forms one entry, paired with its most common genes and DNA. TCRdb's processing, not the study's, gives the V and J calls here. Counted in this sample were tens of thousands of distinct CDR3 sequences; 10% of them appeared once. Of the sample, approximately 5% falls within the top ten clones.

This clonotype occurred many times. Its specific antigen is unknown. No per-base quality is available; no much larger clone lies one base away. Sequences were obtained from PBMCs. The rearrangement combines TRBV5-1 with TRBJ2-7, with a weak D call of TRBD2 (5 bases match). The TCR originated in a man in his 70s with HTLV-1-associated myelopathy (HAM/TSP). CDR3 loop: CASSLVRGRQSYEQYF. The nucleotides read TGCGCCAGCAGCTTGGTTCGGGGAAGGCAATCCTACGAGCAGTACTTC.